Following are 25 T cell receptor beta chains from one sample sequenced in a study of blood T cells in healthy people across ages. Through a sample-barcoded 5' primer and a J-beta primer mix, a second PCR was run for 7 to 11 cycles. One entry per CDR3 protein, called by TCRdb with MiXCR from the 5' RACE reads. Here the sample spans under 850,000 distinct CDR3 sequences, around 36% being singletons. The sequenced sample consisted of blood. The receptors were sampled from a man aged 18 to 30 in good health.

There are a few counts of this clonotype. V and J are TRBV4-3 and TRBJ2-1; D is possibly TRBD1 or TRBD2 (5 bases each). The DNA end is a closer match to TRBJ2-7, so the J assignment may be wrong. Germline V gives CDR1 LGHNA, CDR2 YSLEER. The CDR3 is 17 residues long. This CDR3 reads CASSSHLRKGTYNEQYF. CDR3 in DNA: TGCGCCAGCAGCTCCCACTTACGGAAAGGGACCTACAATGAGCAGTACTTC.

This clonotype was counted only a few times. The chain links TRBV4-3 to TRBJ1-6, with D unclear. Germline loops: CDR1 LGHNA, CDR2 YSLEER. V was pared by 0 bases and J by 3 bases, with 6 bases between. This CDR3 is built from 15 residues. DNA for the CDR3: TGCGCCAGCAGCCAAGAAGGTTACTATAATTCACCCCTCCACTTT. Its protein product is CASSQEGYYNSPLHF.

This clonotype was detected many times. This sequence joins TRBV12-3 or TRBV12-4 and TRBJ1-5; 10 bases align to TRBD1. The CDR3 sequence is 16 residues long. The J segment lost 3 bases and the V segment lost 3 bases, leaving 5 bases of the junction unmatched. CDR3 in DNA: TGTGCCAGCAGTTTTCGGACAGGGGGTCTCAATCAGCCCCAGCATTTT. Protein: CASSFRTGGLNQPQHF.

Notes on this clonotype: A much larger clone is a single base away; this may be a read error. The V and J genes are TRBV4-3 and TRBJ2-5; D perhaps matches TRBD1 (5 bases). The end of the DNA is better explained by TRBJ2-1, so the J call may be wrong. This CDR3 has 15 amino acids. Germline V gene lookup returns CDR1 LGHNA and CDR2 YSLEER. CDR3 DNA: TGCGCCAGCAGCCAAGATGGCGACAGCGAAGAGACCCAGTTCTTC. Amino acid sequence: CASSQDGDSEETQFF.

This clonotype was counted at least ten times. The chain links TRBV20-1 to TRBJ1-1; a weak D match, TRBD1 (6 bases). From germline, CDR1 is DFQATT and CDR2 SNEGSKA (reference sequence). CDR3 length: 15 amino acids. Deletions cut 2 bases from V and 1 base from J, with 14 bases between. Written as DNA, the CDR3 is TGCAGTGCTAGAAGGGCAGGGGCCTCGAACACTGAAGCTTTCTTT. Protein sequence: CSARRAGASNTEAFF.

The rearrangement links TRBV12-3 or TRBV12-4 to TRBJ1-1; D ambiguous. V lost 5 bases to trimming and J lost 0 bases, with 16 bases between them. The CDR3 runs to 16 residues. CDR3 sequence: CASSPSADGVNTEAFF. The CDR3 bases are TGTGCCAGCAGTCCTAGCGCGGACGGCGTGAACACTGAAGCTTTCTTT.

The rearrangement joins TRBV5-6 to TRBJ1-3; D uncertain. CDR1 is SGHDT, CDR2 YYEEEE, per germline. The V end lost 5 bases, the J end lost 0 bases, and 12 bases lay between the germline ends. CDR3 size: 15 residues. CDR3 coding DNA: TGTGCCAGCAGTTCGGGAGGTAACTCTGGAAACACCATATATTTT. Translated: CASSSGGNSGNTIYF.

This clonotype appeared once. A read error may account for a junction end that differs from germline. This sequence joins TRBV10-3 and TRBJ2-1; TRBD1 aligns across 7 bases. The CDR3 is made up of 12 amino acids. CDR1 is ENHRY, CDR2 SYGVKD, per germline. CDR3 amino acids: CASLGQYNERFF. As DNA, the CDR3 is TGTGCCAGCCTGGGACAGTACAATGAGCGGTTCTTC.

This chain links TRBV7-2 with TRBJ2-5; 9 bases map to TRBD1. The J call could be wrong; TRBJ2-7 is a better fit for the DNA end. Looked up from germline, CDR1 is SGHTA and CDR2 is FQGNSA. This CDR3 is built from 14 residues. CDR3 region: CASSPRTGEGEQYF. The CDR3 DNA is TGTGCCAGCAGCCCCAGGACAGGGGAAGGCGAGCAGTACTTC.

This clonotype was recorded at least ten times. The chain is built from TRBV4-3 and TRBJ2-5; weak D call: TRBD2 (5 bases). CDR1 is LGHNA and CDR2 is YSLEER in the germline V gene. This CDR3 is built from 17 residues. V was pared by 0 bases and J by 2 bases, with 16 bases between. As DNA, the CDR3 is TGCGCCAGCAGCCAAGAGGCGGGCGCCGCCAATCAAGAGACCCAGTACTTC. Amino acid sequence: CASSQEAGAANQETQYF.

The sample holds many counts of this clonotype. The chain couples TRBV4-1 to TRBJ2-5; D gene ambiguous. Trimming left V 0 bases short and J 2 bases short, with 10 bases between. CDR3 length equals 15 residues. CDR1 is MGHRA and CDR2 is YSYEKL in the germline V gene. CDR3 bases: TGCGCCAGCAGCCAAGAGGCTGGTGGGCAAGAGACCCAGTACTTC. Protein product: CASSQEAGGQETQYF.

The chain's CDR3 is CAISAPVYNEQYF. CDR3 bases: TGTGCCATCAGTGCGCCGGTGTACAATGAGCAGTACTTC. This sequence joins TRBV10-3 and TRBJ2-5; D unclear. Trimming cost V 4 bases and J 11 bases, with 17 bases left between them. Germline-derived CDR1 and CDR2 are ENHRY and SYGVKD. The CDR3 totals 13 residues.

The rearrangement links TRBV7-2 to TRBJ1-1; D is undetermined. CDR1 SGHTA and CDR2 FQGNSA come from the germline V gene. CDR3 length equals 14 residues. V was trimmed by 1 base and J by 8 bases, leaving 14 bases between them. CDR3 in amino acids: CASSLGGSKLEAFF. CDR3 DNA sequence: TGTGCCAGCAGCTTAGGTGGTAGCAAGCTGGAAGCTTTCTTT.

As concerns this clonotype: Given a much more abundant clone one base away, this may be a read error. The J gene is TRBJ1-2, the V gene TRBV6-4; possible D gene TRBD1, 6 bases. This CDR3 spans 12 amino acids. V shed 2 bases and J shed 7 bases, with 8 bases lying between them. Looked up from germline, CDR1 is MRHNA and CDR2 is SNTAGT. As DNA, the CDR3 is TGTGCCAGCAGTGACAGGGGGAGTGGCTACACCTTC. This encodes CASSDRGSGYTF.

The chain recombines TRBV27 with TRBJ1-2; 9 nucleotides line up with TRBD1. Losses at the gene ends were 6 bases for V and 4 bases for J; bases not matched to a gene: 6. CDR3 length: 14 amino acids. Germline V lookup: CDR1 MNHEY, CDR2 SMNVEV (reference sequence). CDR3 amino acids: CASRRGQGGYGYTF. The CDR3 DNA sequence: TGTGCCAGCAGGAGGGGACAGGGAGGCTATGGCTACACCTTC.

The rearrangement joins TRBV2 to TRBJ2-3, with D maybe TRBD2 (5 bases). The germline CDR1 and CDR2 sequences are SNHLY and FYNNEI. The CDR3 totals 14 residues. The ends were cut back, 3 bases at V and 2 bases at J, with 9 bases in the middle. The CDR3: CASSERVTTDTQYF. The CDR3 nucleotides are TGTGCCAGCAGTGAGAGGGTCACCACAGATACGCAGTATTTT.

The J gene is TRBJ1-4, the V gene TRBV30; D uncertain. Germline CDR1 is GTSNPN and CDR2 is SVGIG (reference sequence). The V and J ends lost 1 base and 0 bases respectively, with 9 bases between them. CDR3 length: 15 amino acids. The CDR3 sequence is CAWSAFGPTNEKLFF. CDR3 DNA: TGTGCCTGGAGTGCATTCGGGCCAACTAATGAAAAACTGTTTTTT.

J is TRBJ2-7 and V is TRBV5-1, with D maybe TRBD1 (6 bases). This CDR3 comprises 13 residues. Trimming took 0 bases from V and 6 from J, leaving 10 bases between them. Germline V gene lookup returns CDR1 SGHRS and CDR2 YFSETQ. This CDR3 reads CASSLVQGREQYF. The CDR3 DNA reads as TGCGCCAGCAGCTTGGTACAGGGCCGCGAGCAGTACTTC.

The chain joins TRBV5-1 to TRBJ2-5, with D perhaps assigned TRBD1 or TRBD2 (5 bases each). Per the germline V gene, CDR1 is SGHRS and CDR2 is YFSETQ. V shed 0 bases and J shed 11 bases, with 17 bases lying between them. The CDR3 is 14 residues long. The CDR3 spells CASSLGRRDGEQYF. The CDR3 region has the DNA TGCGCCAGCAGCTTGGGGCGCAGGGACGGTGAGCAGTACTTC.

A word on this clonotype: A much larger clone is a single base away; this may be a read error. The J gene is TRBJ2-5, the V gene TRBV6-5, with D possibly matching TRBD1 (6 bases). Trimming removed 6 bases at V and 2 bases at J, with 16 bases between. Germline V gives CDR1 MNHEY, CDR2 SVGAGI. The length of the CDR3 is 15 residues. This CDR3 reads CASRVGTTQQETQYF. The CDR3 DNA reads TGTGCCAGCAGGGTAGGGACAACACAACAAGAGACCCAGTACTTC.

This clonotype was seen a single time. The CDR3 is CSARDESSYNEQFF. The CDR3 DNA sequence: TGCAGTGCTAGAGACGAGAGCTCCTACAATGAGCAGTTCTTC. The genes are TRBV20-1 and TRBJ2-1; the D is unclear. Trimming pared 0 bases from V and 0 bases from J, leaving 6 bases between. Looked up from germline, CDR1 is DFQATT and CDR2 is SNEGSKA (reference sequence). CDR3 length: 14 amino acids.

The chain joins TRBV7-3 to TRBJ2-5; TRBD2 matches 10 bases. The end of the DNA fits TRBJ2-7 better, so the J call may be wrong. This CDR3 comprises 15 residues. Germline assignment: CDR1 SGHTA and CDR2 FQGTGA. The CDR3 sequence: CASSLALAGFYEQYF. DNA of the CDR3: TGTGCCAGCAGCTTGGCACTAGCGGGGTTCTACGAGCAGTACTTC.

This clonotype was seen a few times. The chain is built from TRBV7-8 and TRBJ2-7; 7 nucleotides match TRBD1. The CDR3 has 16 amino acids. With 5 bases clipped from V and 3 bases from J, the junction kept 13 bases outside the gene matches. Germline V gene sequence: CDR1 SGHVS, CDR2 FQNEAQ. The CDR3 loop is CASSPSHVTGFYEQYF. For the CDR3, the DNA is TGTGCCAGCAGCCCGTCTCATGTGACAGGGTTCTACGAGCAGTACTTC.

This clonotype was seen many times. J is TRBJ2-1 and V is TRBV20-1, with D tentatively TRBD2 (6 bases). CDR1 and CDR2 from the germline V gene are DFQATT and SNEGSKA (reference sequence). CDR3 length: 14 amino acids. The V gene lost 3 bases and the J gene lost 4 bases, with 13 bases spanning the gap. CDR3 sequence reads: CSASLAGLYNEQFF. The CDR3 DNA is TGCAGTGCTAGCTTGGCGGGGCTTTACAATGAGCAGTTCTTC.

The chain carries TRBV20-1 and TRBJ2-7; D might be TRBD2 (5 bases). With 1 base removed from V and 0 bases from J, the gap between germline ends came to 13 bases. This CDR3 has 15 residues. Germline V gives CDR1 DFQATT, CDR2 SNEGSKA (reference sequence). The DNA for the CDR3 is TGCAGTGCTAGAGCATGGCGGGCGATCTCCTACGAGCAGTACTTC. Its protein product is CSARAWRAISYEQYF.